Presented here are 4 T cell receptor beta chains from one specimen sequenced in a study of human T cells and chemical hapten exposure. Documented time point: pre-sensitization, week 0. Treatment in this sample: therapeutic diphenylcyclopropenone sensitization with weekly scalp DPC. TCRdb re-analysed the RACE reads in MiXCR, keeping a single row per CDR3 protein. This sample has some 330,000 distinct CDR3 sequences, with 5.5% found just once. The sequencing here drew on whole blood, taken in connection with sensitization to the hapten diphenylcyclopropenone (DPC). The receptors were gathered from a woman aged 18-35 years with alopecia areata. Some clones in this sample may be carry-over from other donors' samples.

Ten or more counts support this clonotype. This rearrangement joins TRBV9 to TRBJ2-3, with D perhaps matching TRBD1 (6 bases). This CDR3 is 14 amino acids long. The germline CDR1 and CDR2 sequences are SGDLS and YYNGEE. V was trimmed by 2 bases and J by 2 bases, leaving 9 bases between them. CDR3 nucleotide sequence: TGTGCCAGCAGCGTCGGACAGATCACAGATACGCAGTATTTT. It is translated as CASSVGQITDTQYF.

This clonotype showed up many times. This chain uses TRBV2 with TRBJ2-7; D perhaps matches TRBD1 (6 bases). The V gene lost 10 bases and the J gene lost 3 bases, with 16 bases spanning the gap. Germline V gives CDR1 SNHLY, CDR2 FYNNEI. This CDR3 contains 13 residues. CDR3 nucleotide sequence: TGTGCCACCGCCTTGGGGGCCCGCTACGAGCAGTACTTC. It specifies CATALGARYEQYF.

This clonotype was detected a few times. The V call is TRBV18, the J call TRBJ1-6, with D hard to call. V lost 6 bases, J lost 6 bases, and 15 bases lay in between. CDR3 length: 15 amino acids. Germline-derived CDR1 and CDR2 are KGHSH and LQKENI. The CDR3 reads CASSPLFEANSPLHF. In DNA, the CDR3 is TGTGCCAGCTCCCCCTTGTTCGAGGCTAATTCACCCCTCCACTTT.

The V call is TRBV20-1, the J call TRBJ2-3; the D is unclear. Germline assignment: CDR1 DFQATT and CDR2 SNEGSKA (reference sequence). Trimming took off 3 bases at V and 0 bases at J, with 10 bases between the two ends. The CDR3 is 14 amino acids. This CDR3 is CSASGDQSTDTQYF. The CDR3 DNA is TGCAGTGCTAGTGGAGACCAGAGCACAGATACGCAGTATTTT.